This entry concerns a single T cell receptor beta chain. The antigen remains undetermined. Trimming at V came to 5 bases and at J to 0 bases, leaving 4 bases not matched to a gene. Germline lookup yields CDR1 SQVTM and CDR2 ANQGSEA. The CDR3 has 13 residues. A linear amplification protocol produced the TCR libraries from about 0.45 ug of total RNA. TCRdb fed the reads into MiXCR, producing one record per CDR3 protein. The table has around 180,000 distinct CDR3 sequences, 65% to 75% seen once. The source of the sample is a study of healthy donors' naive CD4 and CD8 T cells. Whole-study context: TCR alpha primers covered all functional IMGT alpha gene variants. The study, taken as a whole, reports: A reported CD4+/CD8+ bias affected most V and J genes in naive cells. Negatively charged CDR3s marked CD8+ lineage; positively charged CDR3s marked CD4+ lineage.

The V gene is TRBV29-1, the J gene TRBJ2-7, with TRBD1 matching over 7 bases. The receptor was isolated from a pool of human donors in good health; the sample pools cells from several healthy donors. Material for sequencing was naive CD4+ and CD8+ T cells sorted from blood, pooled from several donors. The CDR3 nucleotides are TGCAGCGTTAAAGGACAGGACTCCTACGAGCAGTACTTC. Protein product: CSVKGQDSYEQYF.